This is a list of T cell receptor beta chains from one sample in a study of human T cells and chemical hapten exposure. TCRdb passed the RACE reads through MiXCR, listing each CDR3 protein once. Among some 110,000 distinct CDR3 sequences listed, 12% were seen once. The sample consisted of whole blood, taken in connection with sensitization to the hapten diphenylcyclopropenone (DPC). The receptor set was obtained from a woman aged 45-60 years with alopecia areata. Some clones in this sample may be carry-over from other donors' samples. Both conserved end residues are part of each CDR3. D genes are given only for firm matches. Not all rows give a size; the values are once, few, many and, for expanded clones, a class.

J gene: TRBJ1-5; V gene: TRBV28; clone size: .; D gene: .; CDR3 DNA: TGTGCCAGCAGTTTCGGACGGATCAGCAATCAGCCCCAGCATTTT; CDR3 protein: CASSFGRISNQPQHF
J gene: TRBJ2-7; V gene: TRBV5-1; clone size: .; D gene: .; CDR3 DNA: TGCGCCAGCAGCTTGGGGGCAGGGATCGACGAGCAGTACTTC; CDR3 protein: CASSLGAGIDEQYF
J gene: TRBJ2-7; V gene: TRBV20-1; clone size: many; D gene: TRBD1; CDR3 DNA: TGCAGTCAAATGACAGGGTCACCGTCCGAGCAGTACTTC; CDR3 protein: CSQMTGSPSEQYF
J gene: TRBJ2-5; V gene: TRBV9; clone size: few; D gene: TRBD2; CDR3 DNA: TGTGCCAGCAGCGTTAGCGGGAGAGGAGAGACCCAGTACTTC; CDR3 protein: CASSVSGRGETQYF
J gene: TRBJ1-6; V gene: TRBV5-6; clone size: many; D gene: TRBD1; CDR3 DNA: TGTGCCAGCAGCGGGACAGGGACTCCCCTCCACTTT; CDR3 protein: CASSGTGTPLHF
J gene: TRBJ2-2; V gene: TRBV6-6; clone size: .; D gene: .; CDR3 DNA: TGTGCCAGCAGTTACTCGATTGCGGGGATGACCGGGGAGCTGTTTTTT; CDR3 protein: CASSYSIAGMTGELFF
J gene: TRBJ1-4; V gene: TRBV7-9; clone size: .; D gene: .; CDR3 DNA: TGTGCCAGCACGTATGAAAAACTGTTTTTT; CDR3 protein: CASTYEKLFF
J gene: TRBJ2-7; V gene: TRBV4-1; clone size: many; D gene: .; CDR3 DNA: TGCGCCAGCAGCTCCGGGACCGTATCCTACGAGCAGTACTTC; CDR3 protein: CASSSGTVSYEQYF
J gene: TRBJ2-5; V gene: TRBV29-1; clone size: .; D gene: .; CDR3 DNA: TGCAGCGTTGAGGGGGAGAACCAAGAGACCCAGTACTTC; CDR3 protein: CSVEGENQETQYF
J gene: TRBJ1-5; V gene: TRBV20-1; clone size: .; D gene: .; CDR3 DNA: TGCAGTGCTCCGCGGGCGGCCGCTAACAATCAGCCCCAGCATTTT; CDR3 protein: CSAPRAAANNQPQHF
J gene: TRBJ2-1; V gene: TRBV5-1; clone size: .; D gene: .; CDR3 DNA: TGCGCCAGCAGCTTCGAAGGCAATGAGCAGTTCTTC; CDR3 protein: CASSFEGNEQFF
J gene: TRBJ1-2; V gene: TRBV18; clone size: many; D gene: .; CDR3 DNA: TGTGCCAGCTCACCGACTGCGAACAGAGCTAACTATGGCTACACCTTC; CDR3 protein: CASSPTANRANYGYTF
J gene: TRBJ2-5; V gene: TRBV3-1; clone size: .; D gene: .; CDR3 DNA: TGTGCCAGCAGCCAAGATGCCCCTAGCGCCGGGGAGACCCAGTACTTC; CDR3 protein: CASSQDAPSAGETQYF
J gene: TRBJ2-1; V gene: TRBV5-5; clone size: .; D gene: .; CDR3 DNA: TGTGCCAGCAGCCCACCGCACGGGGATGAGCAGTTCTTC; CDR3 protein: CASSPPHGDEQFF
J gene: TRBJ1-2; V gene: TRBV19; clone size: .; D gene: .; CDR3 DNA: TGTGCCAGTAGTATACGGGCTGCCGCCCTCTATGGCTACACCTTC; CDR3 protein: CASSIRAAALYGYTF
J gene: TRBJ1-1; V gene: TRBV11-2; clone size: few; D gene: .; CDR3 DNA: TGTGTCAGCAGCTTGTTAGGATCGGGGAAACTCTCCCGAGCTTTCTTT; CDR3 protein: CVSSLLGSGKLSRAFF
J gene: TRBJ1-1; V gene: TRBV28; clone size: many; D gene: .; CDR3 DNA: TGTGCCAGCACCTCTTCTAGGGCAGGGGCTTTCTTT; CDR3 protein: CASTSSRAGAFF
J gene: TRBJ1-6; V gene: TRBV6-2/TRBV6-3; clone size: .; D gene: TRBD1; CDR3 DNA: TGTGCCAGCAGTTACGGGACAGGGGGCTCACCCCTCCACTTT; CDR3 protein: CASSYGTGGSPLHF
J gene: TRBJ2-7; V gene: TRBV29-1; clone size: .; D gene: TRBD1; CDR3 DNA: TGCAGCGTCTGGGGGCAGGGGGACGAGCAGTACTTC; CDR3 protein: CSVWGQGDEQYF
J gene: TRBJ2-3; V gene: TRBV7-2; clone size: .; D gene: .; CDR3 DNA: TGTGCCAGCAGCCCCCCAGGGGTGAGCACAGATACGCAGTATTTT; CDR3 protein: CASSPPGVSTDTQYF
J gene: TRBJ2-7; V gene: TRBV20-1; clone size: few; D gene: .; CDR3 DNA: TGCAGTGCTAGGCAGGAAACCTACGAGCAGTACTTC; CDR3 protein: CSARQETYEQYF
J gene: TRBJ2-3; V gene: TRBV7-2; clone size: .; D gene: TRBD2; CDR3 DNA: TGTGCCAGCAGCTTTGCGGGGGGGCGGACAGATACGCAGTATTTT; CDR3 protein: CASSFAGGRTDTQYF
J gene: TRBJ2-7; V gene: TRBV20-1; clone size: .; D gene: .; CDR3 DNA: TGCAGTGCTAGAGACATGACCCGCTCCTACGAGCAGTACTTC; CDR3 protein: CSARDMTRSYEQYF
J gene: TRBJ2-1; V gene: TRBV11-2; clone size: few; D gene: .; CDR3 DNA: TGTGCCAGCAGCTTAGGAGGTCTTGCCAATGAGCAGTTCTTC; CDR3 protein: CASSLGGLANEQFF
J gene: TRBJ2-3; V gene: TRBV6-2/TRBV6-3; clone size: few; D gene: .; CDR3 DNA: TGTGCCAGCAGTCAGACTCATACGCAGTATTTT; CDR3 protein: CASSQTHTQYF
J gene: TRBJ1-6; V gene: TRBV27; clone size: many; D gene: TRBD1; CDR3 DNA: TGTGCCAGCAGCCCTGACAGGGAGTTGGGGCCCCTCCACTTT; CDR3 protein: CASSPDRELGPLHF
J gene: TRBJ1-1; V gene: TRBV14; clone size: few; D gene: TRBD1; CDR3 DNA: TGTGCCAGCAGCCAGGAAACAGGGGGCCAAGAATCTGAAGCTTTCTTT; CDR3 protein: CASSQETGGQESEAFF
J gene: TRBJ2-5; V gene: TRBV5-1; clone size: many; D gene: .; CDR3 DNA: TGCGCCAGCAGCCTCCTCATTCGGACAGCGGAGACCCAGTACTTC; CDR3 protein: CASSLLIRTAETQYF
J gene: TRBJ1-6; V gene: TRBV12-3/TRBV12-4; clone size: .; D gene: .; CDR3 DNA: TGTGCCAGCAGTTTAGGTGCGGGGGCGCGGAATTCACCCCTCCACTTT; CDR3 protein: CASSLGAGARNSPLHF
J gene: TRBJ1-1; V gene: TRBV3-1; clone size: few; D gene: .; CDR3 DNA: TGTGCCAGCAGCCAAGATCCCGGCCTCACTGAAGCTTTCTTT; CDR3 protein: CASSQDPGLTEAFF
J gene: TRBJ2-1; V gene: TRBV4-1; clone size: many; D gene: .; CDR3 DNA: TGCGCCAGCAGCCAAGAATTGAGGAGTACGTCGCGTTTC; CDR3 protein: CASSQELRSTSRF
J gene: TRBJ1-2; V gene: TRBV4-3; clone size: .; D gene: TRBD1; CDR3 DNA: TGCGCCAGCAGCCATAACAGGGGAGGGTATGGCTACACCTTC; CDR3 protein: CASSHNRGGYGYTF
J gene: TRBJ2-6; V gene: TRBV7-6; clone size: .; D gene: .; CDR3 DNA: TGTGCCAGCAGCCCCGAGAACAGGGTTCGACGGGCCAACGTCCTGACTTTC; CDR3 protein: CASSPENRVRRANVLTF
J gene: TRBJ2-1; V gene: TRBV11-2; clone size: few; D gene: .; CDR3 DNA: TGTGCCAGCAGCTTAGTCTTCGGGGGTCCGGGTGGTGAGCAGTTCTTC; CDR3 protein: CASSLVFGGPGGEQFF
J gene: TRBJ2-2; V gene: TRBV20-1; clone size: .; D gene: .; CDR3 DNA: TGCAGTGCTAGCCCCCTCGGGGCCTACACCGGGGAGCTGTTTTTT; CDR3 protein: CSASPLGAYTGELFF
J gene: TRBJ2-2; V gene: TRBV5-4; clone size: .; D gene: .; CDR3 DNA: TGTGCCAGCAGAGGTGGAGGGTCCGGGGAGCTGTTTTTT; CDR3 protein: CASRGGGSGELFF
J gene: TRBJ2-5; V gene: TRBV18; clone size: .; D gene: .; CDR3 DNA: TGTGCCAGCTCACCAAATCCAGGGGTTTCAGAGACCCAGTACTTC; CDR3 protein: CASSPNPGVSETQYF
J gene: TRBJ2-1; V gene: TRBV5-4; clone size: few; D gene: TRBD1; CDR3 DNA: TGTGCCAGCAGCTTGGAGGCAGGGGGCTCCTACAATGAGCAGTTCTTC; CDR3 protein: CASSLEAGGSYNEQFF
J gene: TRBJ1-1; V gene: TRBV29-1; clone size: many; D gene: TRBD1; CDR3 DNA: TGCAGCGTTCCGGGACAGGGTTCTGAAGCTTTCTTT; CDR3 protein: CSVPGQGSEAFF
J gene: TRBJ1-2; V gene: TRBV5-1; clone size: few; D gene: .; CDR3 DNA: TGCGCCAGCAGCTTGGCCACTACGCCGCGGATCTATGGCTACACCTTC; CDR3 protein: CASSLATTPRIYGYTF
J gene: TRBJ1-1; V gene: TRBV29-1; clone size: few; D gene: TRBD1; CDR3 DNA: TGCAGCGTGGACAGGGGGCAAAACACTGAAGCTTTCTTT; CDR3 protein: CSVDRGQNTEAFF
J gene: TRBJ2-7; V gene: TRBV28; clone size: many; D gene: TRBD1; CDR3 DNA: TGTGCCACCTCGACAGGGGCCTCTCCAGGGCAGTACTTC; CDR3 protein: CATSTGASPGQYF